This TCR beta chain stems from a study of blood T cell repertoires in COVID-19 (dated by TCRdb to the early 2020s). With regard to the full study: Samples covering the acute and convalescent phases of COVID-19 were provided by collaborators in the United States, Italy and Spain. The material from the prospective study consisted of cDNA or gDNA derived from T cells, B-cell-depleted T cells, or PBMCs. Deeply sampled blood TCRbeta repertoires from subjects exposed to, actively infected with, or recovered from COVID-19 were included in the dataset. The repertoires were released in a freely available public database intended as a resource for research on the immune response to SARS-CoV-2. Samples were obtained from the ongoing ImmuneRACE study (first 160 participants) and from approximately 1,200 subjects provided by 6 global collaborators. A de-identified subject ID, COVID-19 status, age in years and sex were almost always included in the sample metadata. Where available, HLA class I and class II types were taken from metadata supplied by the sample provider and were not determined by assay-based typing. The full study reports these points: The amount of clinical and demographic metadata varied by source and participant and was provided uncurated.

The junction shows trimming of 1 base on V and 7 bases on J, and the gene matches do not reach 12 bases of it. CDR1 and CDR2 are drawn from the germline V gene (reference sequence): SEHNR, FQNEAQ. The CDR3 holds 17 amino acids from the cysteine to the phenylalanine. The only DNA kept is the CDR3, 51 bases in frame from the first base. Concerning this clone: Its target antigen remains unknown. No quality values exist for individual bases; no much larger clone is one base distant.

Collaborating institutions collected whole blood in K2EDTA tubes following their own protocols. For TCRbeta analysis, collaborators shipped samples in one of three forms: frozen whole blood, isolated PBMCs, or DNA extracted from either of those sample types. The immunoSEQ Assay, a bias-controlled multiplex PCR, was used to amplify TCRbeta CDR3 regions from genomic DNA. In the paper's pipeline: Within the assay, amplification of reference gene primers was used to estimate how many nucleated cells each sample contained. To quantify the absolute abundance of each unique TCRbeta CDR3 rearrangement, sequence reads were collapsed and filtered. Productive Simpson clonality was computed per sample as the square root of Simpson's diversity index over productive rearrangements. TCRdb took over this immuneACCESS table, retaining in-frame rearrangements with V and J assigned. Such tables are incomplete; in checked studies, under half of the missing clones stem from an unresolved V gene, and the remainder is unexplained. V and J calls and clone size are given by that table; D and trimming were obtained from the DNA. The sample records under 45,000 clones, approximately 89% of which are singletons. Together, the top ten hold over 35% of the sample.

Source material: peripheral blood. Recombination joined TRBV7-9 with TRBJ2-1, and 8 junctional nucleotides match TRBD2. The source is a man aged 55 to 70 with active or convalescent COVID-19. This receptor carries the CDR3 CASSLGWDAGGVNEQFF. The sequenced DNA is TGTGCCAGCAGCTTAGGTTGGGATGCGGGAGGTGTGAATGAGCAGTTCTTC.